The 31 T cell receptor beta chains below all came from one sample that was sequenced in a study of blood T cells in healthy people across ages. For the second PCR, which ran for roughly 7 to 11 cycles, a sample-barcoded 5' primer and a J-beta primer mix were used. TCRdb redid the calling of the 5' RACE reads with MiXCR, one entry per CDR3 protein. Here the sample spans some 850,000 distinct CDR3 sequences, around 24% being singletons. This sample was shared with a second study, whose subject was T cells of mothers and their children.

Sequencing was done on a sample of blood. These receptors all stem from a boy between 5 and 17 years old in good health.

This chain connects TRBV6-5 to TRBJ1-6; no firm D call. With 2 bases removed from V and 11 bases from J, the gap between germline ends came to 13 bases. CDR1 and CDR2 from the germline V gene are MNHEY and SVGAGI. This CDR3 comprises 14 residues. CDR3 DNA sequence: TGTGCCAGCAGTTACGAGGCAGGCGTAGCACCCCTCCACTTT. It specifies CASSYEAGVAPLHF.

This clonotype was picked up a small number of times. The chain carries TRBV6-5 and TRBJ1-2, with a weak D call TRBD1 (6 bases). Germline assignment: CDR1 MNHEY and CDR2 SVGAGI. Trimming pared 6 bases from V and 6 bases from J, leaving 14 bases between. CDR3 length: 13 amino acids. The CDR3 DNA is TGTGCCAGCAGGAACAACAGGGCGAATGGCTACACCTTC. It translates to CASRNNRANGYTF.

This clonotype has just a few counts. This rearrangement joins TRBV7-6 to TRBJ2-5; D uncertain. Trimming pared 5 bases from V and 3 bases from J, leaving 16 bases between. CDR1 and CDR2 (germline): SGHVS, FNYEAQ. This CDR3 spans 15 amino acids. The CDR3 nucleotides are TGTGCCAGCAGCCCGCAAACAAGGGTTAAAGAGACCCAGTACTTC. Residues: CASSPQTRVKETQYF.

There are a few counts of this clonotype. Here the CDR3 DNA reads TGTGCCAGCAGTCTCCGGGGGTACTACGAGCAGTACTTC. Its protein product is CASSLRGYYEQYF. The chain is built from TRBV13 and TRBJ2-7, with D perhaps TRBD2 (6 bases). V gave up 6 bases and J gave up 3 bases, with 12 bases separating them. CDR3 length: 13 amino acids. The germline V gene encodes CDR1 PRHDT and CDR2 FYEKMQ (reference sequence). The full variable domain, in which reference TRBV13 and TRBJ2-7 provide the parts outside the CDR3, is AAGVIQSPRHLIKEKRETATLKCYPIPRHDTVYWYQQGPGQDPQFLISFYEKMQSDKGSIPDRFSAQQFSDYHSELNMSSLELGDSALYFCASSLRGYYEQYFGPGTRLTVT.

This chain joins TRBV15 and TRBJ2-3; the D gene is possibly TRBD1 (5 bases). Germline assignment: CDR1 LNHNV and CDR2 YYDKDF (reference sequence). The CDR3 loop spans 15 amino acids. V was cut by 1 base and J by 5 bases, with 13 bases left in between. The CDR3 nucleotides read TGTGCCACCAGCAGAGTTACAGGCGATGGAGATACGCAGTATTTT. Translated: CATSRVTGDGDTQYF.

J is TRBJ1-1 and V is TRBV18; 9 bases fit TRBD1. The germline CDR1 and CDR2 sequences are KGHSH and LQKENI. The CDR3 length is 15 residues. Trimming removed 3 bases from V and 1 base from J; junction bases left unmatched: 3. CDR3 region: CASSPWTGANTEAFF. The CDR3 DNA reads as TGTGCCAGCTCACCCTGGACAGGGGCGAACACTGAAGCTTTCTTT.

This clonotype appeared a few times. This chain joins TRBV29-1 and TRBJ2-1; D might be TRBD2 (6 bases). The CDR3 loop spans 16 amino acids. The V and J ends lost 0 bases and 6 bases respectively, with 18 bases between them. In germline, CDR1 is SQVTM, CDR2 ANQGSEA. The CDR3 loop reads CSVEDGLARRGNEQFF. CDR3 nucleotides: TGCAGCGTTGAAGATGGATTGGCTAGGAGGGGCAATGAGCAGTTCTTC.

The chain links TRBV7-3 to TRBJ2-5; perhaps TRBD2 as D (7 bases). The better agreement between TRBJ2-1 and the DNA end casts doubt on the J call. This CDR3 contains 16 residues. Germline V lookup: CDR1 SGHTA, CDR2 FQGTGA. The DNA for the CDR3 is TGTGCCAGCAGCCCTAGGGGGGGCGGGCGTTTGAATGAGCAGTTCTTC. It codes for CASSPRGGGRLNEQFF.

This clonotype was detected ten times or more. The rearrangement links TRBV9 to TRBJ2-7; 14 bases are a match to TRBD2. CDR1 is SGDLS, CDR2 YYNGEE, per germline. Losses at the gene ends were 2 bases for V and 4 bases for J; bases not matched to a gene: 2. The CDR3 runs to 15 residues. The CDR3 here is CASSVGTSGGYEQYF. CDR3 sequence (DNA): TGTGCCAGCAGCGTCGGGACTAGCGGGGGTTACGAGCAGTACTTC.

The CDR3 spells CASKRLVLDTQYF. CDR3 nucleotide sequence: TGTGCCAGCAAGAGACTAGTTCTGGATACGCAGTATTTT. The chain combines TRBV13 with TRBJ2-3; a possible D gene is TRBD2 (6 bases). Germline V gene sequence: CDR1 PRHDT, CDR2 FYEKMQ (reference sequence). CDR3 size: 13 residues. Trimming left V 7 bases short and J 6 bases short, with 14 bases between.

V and J are TRBV6-1 and TRBJ2-5; D perhaps matches TRBD1 (6 bases). Germline assignment: CDR1 MNHNS and CDR2 SASEGT. The CDR3 is made up of 14 amino acids. Deletions cut 7 bases from V and 1 base from J, with 13 bases between. CDR3: CASNRAGVQETQYF. The CDR3 DNA sequence: TGTGCCAGCAACCGCGCAGGGGTCCAAGAGACCCAGTACTTC.

The rearrangement links TRBV5-1 to TRBJ2-2, with 8 positions matching TRBD1. Trimming took 7 bases from V and 7 from J; bases not matched to a gene: 9. This CDR3 contains 14 residues. Germline V CDR1 and CDR2: SGHRS, YFSETQ. CDR3 in DNA: TGCGCCAGCGGAGGCAGGGGGCTCGACGGGGAGCTGTTTTTT. Encoded protein: CASGGRGLDGELFF.

A few counts support this clonotype. The V call is TRBV7-8, the J call TRBJ2-7; D remains unclear. The CDR3 totals 14 residues. V lost 5 bases and J 2 bases, leaving 13 bases between the germline ends. Germline CDR1 SGHVS, CDR2 FQNEAQ. The CDR3: CASSPQEGPYEQYF. Here the CDR3 DNA reads TGTGCCAGCAGCCCTCAGGAAGGTCCCTACGAGCAGTACTTC.

The V gene is TRBV28, the J gene TRBJ2-5; tentatively, D is TRBD1 (6 bases). The end of the DNA is better explained by TRBJ2-7, so the J call may be wrong. The CDR3 loop spans 14 amino acids. The germline V gene has CDR1 MDHEN and CDR2 SYDVKM. CDR3 DNA sequence: TGTGCCAGCAGGCATGACAGGTTTGGGGGCGAGCAGTACTTC. Protein product: CASRHDRFGGEQYF.

CDR3 nucleotide sequence: TGTGCCGTCAAACCCGACAGGGGTCAATACAATGAGCAGTTCTTC. Protein: CAVKPDRGQYNEQFF. The J gene is TRBJ2-1, the V gene TRBV2, with 8 positions matching TRBD1. V lost 11 bases, J lost 4 bases, and 13 bases stayed unmatched. Germline loops: CDR1 SNHLY, CDR2 FYNNEI. This CDR3 contains 15 residues.

The rearrangement links TRBV20-1 to TRBJ1-5; possibly TRBD1 for D (6 bases). The germline V gene encodes CDR1 DFQATT and CDR2 SNEGSKA (reference sequence). The CDR3 sequence is 15 residues long. The ends were cut back, 6 bases at V and 1 base at J, with 16 bases in the middle. The CDR3 is CSAAPKQGSNQPQHF. For the CDR3, the DNA is TGCAGTGCAGCACCGAAACAGGGCAGCAATCAGCCCCAGCATTTT.

This chain uses TRBV24-1 with TRBJ2-5; D is possibly TRBD2 (6 bases). The DNA end favors TRBJ2-1, so the J call may be wrong. The CDR3 length is 13 residues. Germline-derived CDR1 and CDR2 are KGHDR and SFDVKD. CDR3 in amino acids: CATSASGEVGQFF. The CDR3 DNA reads as TGTGCCACCAGTGCCTCCGGGGAGGTTGGGCAGTTCTTC.

DNA for the CDR3: TGTGCCAGCAGCGTAGGAGCCCTCCAGGGTAATGAAAAACTGTTTTTT. Its translation: CASSVGALQGNEKLFF. The chain joins TRBV9 to TRBJ1-4, with a weak D call TRBD1 (5 bases). V was shortened by 0 bases and J by 4 bases, with 13 bases between the two germline ends. CDR1 and CDR2 from the germline V gene are SGDLS and YYNGEE. The CDR3 is made up of 16 amino acids.

This clonotype has only a few counts. The chain recombines TRBV5-1 with TRBJ2-3; 7 bases map to TRBD2. The CDR3 length is 16 residues. Per germline, CDR1 SGHRS and CDR2 YFSETQ. The V and J ends lost 3 bases and 4 bases, in that order; junction bases with no gene match: 11. The DNA of the CDR3 is TGCGCCAGCAGCTCGCGGACTAGTTATCCGGCAGATACGCAGTATTTT. Its protein product is CASSSRTSYPADTQYF.

The chain has TRBV25-1 and TRBJ2-7; D perhaps matches TRBD1 (5 bases). Germline values: CDR1 MGHDK, CDR2 SYGVNS. The CDR3 loop spans 15 amino acids. V lost 0 bases to trimming and J lost 6 bases, with 15 bases between them. CDR3 sequence reads: CASSEYQGRDTEQYF. The CDR3 DNA reads TGTGCCAGCAGTGAATATCAGGGTAGGGATACCGAGCAGTACTTC.

This sequence joins TRBV5-1 and TRBJ2-5; D gene uncertain. Matching the DNA end better, TRBJ2-7 makes the J call doubtful. CDR3 size: 13 residues. CDR1 is SGHRS and CDR2 is YFSETQ in the germline V gene. The CDR3 bases are TGCGCCAGCAGCTCCCCCTCCTCGGACGAGCAGTACTTC. This translates into CASSSPSSDEQYF.

This rearrangement joins TRBV2 to TRBJ2-1; 9 bases are shared with TRBD1. The length of the CDR3 is 16 residues. Trimming took 2 bases from V and 4 from J; bases not matched to a gene: 6. Germline lookup yields CDR1 SNHLY and CDR2 FYNNEI. In nucleotides, the CDR3 is TGTGCCAGCAGTGAACGCCGGGACAGGGCTTACAATGAGCAGTTCTTC. Its protein product is CASSERRDRAYNEQFF.

This chain links TRBV9 with TRBJ2-6; the D gene is possibly TRBD1 (6 bases). CDR3 length: 17 amino acids. V lost 0 bases to trimming and J lost 1 base, with 11 bases between them. CDR1 is SGDLS and CDR2 is YYNGEE in the germline V gene. The CDR3 reads CASSVAGDGSGANVLTF. The CDR3 nucleotides are TGTGCCAGCAGCGTAGCAGGGGACGGGTCTGGGGCCAACGTCCTGACTTTC.

The gene calls are TRBV6-5 and TRBJ2-1, with a tentative D call TRBD1 (6 bases). The CDR3 sequence is 16 residues long. Germline V gene data show CDR1 as MNHEY and CDR2 as SVGAGI. The V end lost 1 base, the J end lost 0 bases, and 10 bases lay between the germline ends. The CDR3 coding sequence is TGTGCCAGCAGTTACTTACAGGGAAGCTCCTACAATGAGCAGTTCTTC. Translating gives CASSYLQGSSYNEQFF.

This clonotype has more than one count but fewer than ten. V gene TRBV9 combines with J gene TRBJ2-1; the D is unclear. V shed 0 bases and J shed 0 bases, with 10 bases lying between them. The CDR3 extends over 16 amino acids. Germline V lookup: CDR1 SGDLS, CDR2 YYNGEE. Here the CDR3 reads CASSVEDLSSYNEQFF. In nucleotides, the CDR3 is TGTGCCAGCAGCGTAGAGGATCTCAGCTCCTACAATGAGCAGTTCTTC. Based on the CDR3 plus reference TRBV9 and TRBJ2-1, the full variable domain is DSGVTQTPKHLITATGQRVTLRCSPRSGDLSVYWYQQSLDQGLQFLIQYYNGEERAKGNILERFSAQQFPDLHSELNLSSLELGDSALYFCASSVEDLSSYNEQFFGPGTRLTVL.

This clonotype showed up just a few times. The V and J genes are TRBV25-1 and TRBJ2-5, with a tentative D call TRBD1 (5 bases). Judging by the DNA end, TRBJ2-7 fits better; the J call may be wrong. Germline V gives CDR1 MGHDK, CDR2 SYGVNS. The CDR3 sequence is 13 residues long. The CDR3 here is CASSDAGINEQYF. CDR3 coding DNA: TGTGCCAGCAGTGACGCAGGGATCAACGAGCAGTACTTC.

V usage is TRBV6-5 and J usage is TRBJ2-7; no firm D call. Germline lookup yields CDR1 MNHEY and CDR2 SVGAGI. Deletions cut 5 bases from V and 9 bases from J, with 14 bases between. The CDR3 totals 12 residues. In DNA form, the CDR3 reads TGTGCCAGCAGTAGGGATGATAAGGGGCAGTACTTC. Amino acid sequence: CASSRDDKGQYF.

The rearrangement joins TRBV7-9 to TRBJ2-1; D is possibly TRBD1 or TRBD2 (7 bases each). Near its end, the DNA agrees better with TRBJ2-5, so the J call may be wrong. CDR3 size: 16 residues. Looked up from germline, CDR1 is SEHNR and CDR2 is FQNEAQ (reference sequence). The chain's CDR3 is CASSLREGAGRETQYF. CDR3 in DNA: TGTGCCAGCAGCTTAAGGGAGGGGGCAGGGCGAGAGACCCAGTACTTC.

This clonotype was counted ten times or more. V and J are TRBV20-1 and TRBJ2-2; tentative D call: TRBD1 (6 bases). The CDR3 is 15 amino acids. With 6 bases removed from V and 1 base from J, the gap between germline ends came to 15 bases. Germline CDR1 reads DFQATT; CDR2 reads SNEGSKA (reference sequence). The CDR3 DNA sequence: TGCAGTGCCCCTTGGCCGACAGGGAACACCGGGGAGCTGTTTTTT. Residues: CSAPWPTGNTGELFF.

The chain uses TRBV14 and TRBJ2-1; unclear D gene. Trimming took off 1 base at V and 15 bases at J, with 16 bases between the two ends. In germline, CDR1 is SGHDN, CDR2 FVKESK. The CDR3 has 13 amino acids. This CDR3 reads CASSQAGAALRFF. In DNA, the CDR3 is TGTGCCAGCAGCCAAGCAGGCGCGGCTTTAAGGTTCTTC.

V usage is TRBV6-1 and J usage is TRBJ2-1; 7 bases are a match to TRBD1. The CDR3 contains 16 residues. Per the germline V gene, CDR1 is MNHNS and CDR2 is SASEGT. Trimming took 5 bases from V and 5 from J; bases not matched to a gene: 12. The CDR3 spells CASSPEGQISNNEQFF. The DNA of the CDR3 is TGTGCCAGCAGTCCCGAGGGACAGATATCCAACAATGAGCAGTTCTTC.